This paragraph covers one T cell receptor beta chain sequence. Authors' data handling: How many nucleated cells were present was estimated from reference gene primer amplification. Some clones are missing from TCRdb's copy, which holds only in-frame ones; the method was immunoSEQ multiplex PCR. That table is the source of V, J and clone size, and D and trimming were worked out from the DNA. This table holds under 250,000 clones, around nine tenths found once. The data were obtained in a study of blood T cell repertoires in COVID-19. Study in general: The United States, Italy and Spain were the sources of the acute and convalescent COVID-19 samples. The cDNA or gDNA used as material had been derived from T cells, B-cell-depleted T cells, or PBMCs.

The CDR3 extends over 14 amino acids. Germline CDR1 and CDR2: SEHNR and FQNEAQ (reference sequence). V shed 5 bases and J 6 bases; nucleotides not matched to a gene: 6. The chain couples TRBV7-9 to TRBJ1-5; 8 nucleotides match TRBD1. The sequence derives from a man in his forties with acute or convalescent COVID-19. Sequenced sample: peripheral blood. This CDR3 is CASSMTGDPQPQHF. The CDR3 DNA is TGTGCCAGCAGCATGACAGGGGATCCTCAGCCCCAGCATTTT.